The entry that follows covers one TCR beta chain sequence. Method: immunoSEQ multiplex PCR; TCRdb's copy keeps in-frame clones and lacks some. The sample records about 240,000 clones, roughly four fifths being singletons. CDR1 and CDR2 from the germline V gene are SGHNT and YENEEA. The germline V and J ends were trimmed by 1 base and 5 bases, with 13 bases remaining between them. This CDR3 region has 15 residues. This sample stems from a study of blood T cell repertoires in COVID-19. The source of this sequence is a woman older than 75 with acute or convalescent COVID-19. V and J are TRBV11-3 and TRBJ2-3; D possibly corresponds to TRBD1 (6 bases). Sequenced material: peripheral blood. CDR3 nucleotides: TGTGCCAGCAGCTTAGGGGGGCAGGGGAGAGATACGCAGTATTTT. Amino acids: CASSLGGQGRDTQYF.